The 8 T cell receptor beta chains listed next were all sequenced from one sample in a study of OX40 agonist ivuxolimab in advanced cancers. Sequencing used immunoSEQ multiplex PCR; TCRdb keeps in-frame clones, though not all of them. The data show 92,000 or so clones, with 70% to 90% seen just once and 7% to 8.5% held by the top ten. The sample was CD4+ or CD8+ T cells sorted from blood, taken in a trial of the OX40 agonist ivuxolimab. Receptors originate from an adult with an advanced solid tumor such as melanoma, head and neck, liver or kidney cancer.

The V call is TRBV11-2, the J call TRBJ2-5; 10 positions match TRBD2. The germline V gene encodes CDR1 SGHAT and CDR2 FQNNGV. This CDR3 is 16 amino acids long. Unmatched junction bases numbered 3, after V lost 2 bases and J lost 0 bases. The CDR3 region has the DNA TGTGCCAGCAGCTTATTCACTAGCGGGAACCAAGAGACCCAGTACTTC. Translation: CASSLFTSGNQETQYF. The complete variable domain, with remaining parts taken from reference TRBV11-2 and TRBJ2-5, reads EAGVAQSPRYKIIEKRQSVAFWCNPISGHATLYWYQQILGQGPKLLIQFQNNGVVDDSQLPKDRFSAERLKGVDSTLKIQPAKLEDSAVYLCASSLFTSGNQETQYFGPGTRLLVL.

V usage is TRBV28 and J usage is TRBJ2-3; 7 bases are a match to TRBD2. The V gene end was trimmed by 4 bases and the J gene end by 1 base; junction bases not matched to a gene: 5. The V gene's germline CDR1 is MDHEN and CDR2 SYDVKM. This CDR3 has 15 residues. CDR3 region: CASSSLGGGTDTQYF. In nucleotides, the CDR3 is TGTGCCAGCAGTTCCTTGGGGGGGGGCACAGATACGCAGTATTTT.

The chain combines TRBV9 with TRBJ2-3; TRBD2 aligns across 12 bases. From germline, CDR1 is SGDLS and CDR2 YYNGEE. V lost 0 bases and J lost 3; bases outside the gene matches: 5. The CDR3 consists of 17 residues. CDR3 nucleotides: TGTGCCAGCAGCGTAGATTGGACTAGCGGGAAGACAGATACGCAGTATTTT. The encoded protein is CASSVDWTSGKTDTQYF. Full variable domain (outside the CDR3, taken from reference TRBV9 and TRBJ2-3): DSGVTQTPKHLITATGQRVTLRCSPRSGDLSVYWYQQSLDQGLQFLIQYYNGEERAKGNILERFSAQQFPDLHSELNLSSLELGDSALYFCASSVDWTSGKTDTQYFGPGTRLTVL.

About this clone: Different DNA sequences within this sample yield the same CDR3. The chain uses TRBV19 and TRBJ2-3; D gene ambiguous. V lost 5 bases and J 0 bases, leaving 9 bases between the germline ends. This CDR3 is 14 amino acids long. CDR1 is LNHDA and CDR2 is SQIVND in the germline V gene (reference sequence). The CDR3 sequence: CASSPGLSTDTQYF. The CDR3 nucleotides are TGTGCCAGTAGTCCCGGCCTTAGCACAGATACGCAGTATTTT.

The sample holds one count of this clone. This rearrangement joins TRBV2 to TRBJ1-4; TRBD1 agrees at 7 bases. Trimming took 6 bases from V and 8 from J; bases not matched to a gene: 9. The CDR3 extends over 14 amino acids. Germline CDR1 is SNHLY and CDR2 is FYNNEI. The DNA for the CDR3 is TGTGCCAGCAGGACGACAGGGATAGGCGAAAAACTGTTTTTT. Residues: CASRTTGIGEKLFF.

This rearrangement joins TRBV6-6 to TRBJ2-7, with 7 bases aligning to TRBD1. The V gene's germline CDR1 is MNHNY and CDR2 SVGAGI (reference sequence). The ends lost 10 bases at V and 3 bases at J; junction bases unmatched: 12. The CDR3 extends over 14 amino acids. The DNA for the CDR3 is TGTGCCATCATGGAGGCAGGGGGTTTCTACGAGCAGTACTTC. Amino acid sequence: CAIMEAGGFYEQYF.

The genes are TRBV10-2 and TRBJ1-2; D perhaps matches TRBD1 (6 bases). V was clipped by 3 bases and J by 4 bases, with 12 bases between them. This CDR3 has 14 residues. Germline V gives CDR1 WSHSY, CDR2 SAAADI. In DNA, the CDR3 is TGCGCCAGCAGTGAAGGGGGGCAGATCTATGGCTACACCTTC. Encoded protein: CASSEGGQIYGYTF.

The chain recombines TRBV27 with TRBJ2-7; D is perhaps TRBD1 (5 bases). V lost 5 bases and J 3 bases, leaving 14 bases between the germline ends. The germline CDR1 and CDR2 sequences are MNHEY and SMNVEV (reference sequence). This CDR3 region has 14 residues. The chain's CDR3 is CASSPMSGFYEQYF. CDR3 sequence (DNA): TGTGCCAGCAGTCCCATGTCAGGGTTCTACGAGCAGTACTTC.